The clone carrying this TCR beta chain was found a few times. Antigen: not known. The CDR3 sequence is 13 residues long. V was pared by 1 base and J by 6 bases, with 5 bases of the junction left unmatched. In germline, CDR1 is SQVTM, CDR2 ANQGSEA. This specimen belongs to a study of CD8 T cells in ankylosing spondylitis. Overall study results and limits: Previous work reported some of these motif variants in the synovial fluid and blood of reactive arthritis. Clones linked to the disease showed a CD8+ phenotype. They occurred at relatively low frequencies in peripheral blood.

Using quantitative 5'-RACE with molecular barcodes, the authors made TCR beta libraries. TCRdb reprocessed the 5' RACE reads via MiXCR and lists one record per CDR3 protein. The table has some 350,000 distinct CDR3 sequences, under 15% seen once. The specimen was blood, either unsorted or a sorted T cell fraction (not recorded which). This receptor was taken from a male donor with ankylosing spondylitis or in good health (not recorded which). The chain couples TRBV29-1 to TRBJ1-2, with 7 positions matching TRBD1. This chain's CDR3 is CSVEGGTEDGYTF. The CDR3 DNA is TGCAGCGTTGAAGGCGGGACAGAAGATGGCTACACCTTC.